By its share, the clone carrying this T cell receptor beta chain is medium-sized. Its antigen is not known. This table comes from immunoSEQ multiplex PCR, and its TCRdb copy is limited to in-frame clones, with some not included. The sample holds approximately 530 clones, 15% to 20% seen once. The CDR3 totals 15 residues. Germline V lookup: CDR1 LGHDT, CDR2 YNNKEL (reference sequence). After removal of 4 bases from V and 3 bases from J, the junction contained 8 bases not matched to a gene. These data originate in a study of CD4 T cell repertoires in COVID-19. Study in general: Other coronavirus spike proteins restimulated relabeled CFSE-low cells expanded with IL-2 for 10 days. Study-wide results and limits: Two or all three memory subsets shared several highly expanded SARS-CoV-2-reactive clonotypes.

V is TRBV3-1 (or the pseudogene TRBV3-2) and J is TRBJ1-1; 7 bases fit TRBD1. Source: memory CD4+ T cells, cultured in vitro, taken after recovery from COVID-19. The clonotype comes from a human donor who had COVID-19. The CDR3 reads CASSPRDRGHTEAFF. For the CDR3, the DNA is TGTGCCAGCAGCCCCCGGGACAGAGGTCACACTGAAGCTTTCTTT.